This entry lists 29 T cell receptor beta chains sequenced from one sample in a study of cytomegalovirus exposure and HLA in healthy donors. Both 60 Vbeta primers and 13 Jbeta primers went into the PCR. Sequencing was performed with immunoSEQ multiplex PCR; in TCRdb, only in-frame clones are kept and a portion is missing. The top ten hold 1% of the sample, which has fewer than 150,000 clones, more than 80% seen once. Sequencing input: PBMCs. These receptors were taken from a man aged 40-49 years in good health and CMV-seronegative.

The V call is TRBV28, the J call TRBJ2-7; TRBD2 matches at 10 bases. J gave up 0 bases and V 4 bases, and 3 bases lay outside the gene matches. CDR3 length: 15 amino acids. Looked up from germline, CDR1 is MDHEN and CDR2 is SYDVKM. The CDR3 sequence is CASSSSSGSSYEQYV. DNA for the CDR3: TGTGCCAGCAGTTCCTCTAGCGGGAGCTCCTACGAGCAGTACGTC.

In nucleotides, the CDR3 is TGTGCCAGCACGCTGGACCTGGGCGGGGGCAATCAGCCCCAGCATTTT. Translating gives CASTLDLGGGNQPQHF. The chain is built from TRBV2 and TRBJ1-5; no clear D. The CDR3 extends over 16 amino acids. The germline V gene encodes CDR1 SNHLY and CDR2 FYNNEI. With 7 bases removed from V and 2 bases from J, the gap between germline ends came to 18 bases.

This clone came up a few times. V is TRBV5-1 and J is TRBJ1-5; D not resolved. This CDR3 is 16 amino acids long. Trimming cost V 4 bases and J 2 bases, with 16 bases left between them. Germline values: CDR1 SGHRS, CDR2 YFSETQ. The CDR3 region is CASSRGPFEGNQPQHF. The CDR3 nucleotides are TGCGCCAGCAGCCGTGGCCCCTTTGAGGGCAATCAGCCCCAGCATTTT.

This chain joins TRBV6-1 and TRBJ1-5, with a tentative D call TRBD1 (5 bases). Looked up from germline, CDR1 is MNHNS and CDR2 is SASEGT. The length of the CDR3 is 12 residues. V lost 7 bases to trimming and J lost 6 bases, with 10 bases between them. The DNA of the CDR3 is TGTGCCAGCAAGGCGGGGGGTCAGCCCCAGCATTTT. This codes for CASKAGGQPQHF.

This clone has just a few counts. This chain uses TRBV7-9 with TRBJ1-4, with D perhaps TRBD1 (6 bases). The V gene's germline CDR1 is SEHNR and CDR2 FQNEAQ (reference sequence). The CDR3 covers 14 residues. V was shortened by 0 bases and J by 8 bases, with 10 bases between the two germline ends. CDR3 in DNA: TGTGCCAGCAGCTTAGCATCACAGGGCGAAAAACTGTTTTTT. Translation: CASSLASQGEKLFF.

The chain is built from TRBV19 and TRBJ2-7, with a weak D call TRBD1 (5 bases). The CDR3 contains 15 residues. CDR1 is LNHDA, CDR2 SQIVND, per germline (reference sequence). V was cut by 3 bases and J by 2 bases, with 14 bases left in between. The CDR3 loop reads CASSILTGETYEQYF. CDR3 sequence (DNA): TGTGCCAGTAGTATCCTTACAGGAGAGACCTACGAGCAGTACTTC. Together with reference TRBV19 and TRBJ2-7, the CDR3 gives the full variable domain: DGGITQSPKYLFRKEGQNVTLSCEQNLNHDAMYWYRQDPGQGLRLIYYSQIVNDFQKGDIAEGYSVSREKKESFPLTVTSAQKNPTAFYLCASSILTGETYEQYFGPGTRLTVT.

The chain employs TRBV10-3 and TRBJ1-5; 10 positions match TRBD1. From germline, CDR1 is ENHRY and CDR2 SYGVKD. This CDR3 comprises 13 residues. V shed 10 bases and J 2 bases; nucleotides not matched to a gene: 2. The CDR3 DNA sequence: TGTGCCACCGGACAGGGGGGCAATCAGCCCCAGCATTTT. Amino acid sequence: CATGQGGNQPQHF.

This chain joins TRBV28 and TRBJ1-4, with 7 bases matching TRBD1. Germline CDR1 reads MDHEN; CDR2 reads SYDVKM. V lost 6 bases to trimming and J lost 5 bases; unmatched junction nucleotides: 12. This CDR3 has 16 amino acids. The CDR3 sequence is CASSLTGIDYNEKLFF. The CDR3 region has the DNA TGTGCCAGCAGCCTGACAGGGATCGACTACAATGAAAAACTGTTTTTT.

The V gene is TRBV7-9, the J gene TRBJ2-7; D gene unclear. V was trimmed by 4 bases and J by 5 bases, leaving 6 bases between them. The V gene's germline CDR1 is SEHNR and CDR2 FQNEAQ (reference sequence). The CDR3 sequence is 11 residues long. The CDR3 reads CASSSPDEQYF. CDR3 nucleotide sequence: TGTGCCAGCAGCTCCCCCGACGAGCAGTACTTC.

This clone was seen more than once but under ten times. The chain carries TRBV13 and TRBJ2-5; 10 nucleotides line up with TRBD2. The DNA end lines up better with TRBJ2-7; the J call may be wrong. The CDR3 is 19 amino acids. Germline CDR1 is PRHDT and CDR2 is FYEKMQ (reference sequence). The CDR3: CASSTRGLAETYDSYEQYF. CDR3 in DNA: TGTGCCAGCAGCACCCGCGGACTAGCGGAAACCTACGACTCCTACGAGCAGTACTTC.

The V gene is TRBV13, the J gene TRBJ2-7; no definite D call. Germline CDR1 is PRHDT and CDR2 is FYEKMQ (reference sequence). Trimming removed 3 bases at V and 2 bases at J, with 11 bases between. The CDR3 has 14 amino acids. CDR3 bases: TGTGCCAGCAGCTTGGGCAGGATTACCTACGAGCAGTACTTC. It specifies CASSLGRITYEQYF.

This sequence joins TRBV6-4 and TRBJ2-6, with 10 bases identical to TRBD1. V was clipped by 4 bases and J by 0 bases; unmatched bases: 0. This CDR3 has 16 amino acids. CDR1 is MRHNA, CDR2 SNTAGT, per germline. The CDR3 spells CASSGTGGSGANVLTF. The CDR3 DNA reads TGTGCCAGCAGTGGGACAGGGGGCTCTGGGGCCAACGTCCTGACTTTC.

This clone occurred a few times. The rearrangement uses TRBV6-5 and TRBJ2-1; 11 positions agree with TRBD2. The germline CDR1 and CDR2 sequences are MNHEY and SVGAGI. This CDR3 contains 13 residues. J was trimmed by 7 bases and V by 6 bases; bases with no gene match: 2. In nucleotides, the CDR3 is TGTGCCAGCAGGCCTAGCGGGGGGAATGAGCAGTTCTTC. Protein product: CASRPSGGNEQFF.

The V call is TRBV2, the J call TRBJ2-2; 10 bases match TRBD2. CDR3 size: 15 residues. V was clipped by 7 bases and J by 5 bases; unmatched bases: 7. Germline V gives CDR1 SNHLY, CDR2 FYNNEI. The CDR3 DNA sequence: TGTGCCAGCAAGGATAGCGGGGGGAGGACCGGGGAGCTGTTTTTT. Its translation is CASKDSGGRTGELFF.

Details on this clone: Other nucleotide sequences in the sample specify the same CDR3. The rearrangement joins TRBV5-6 to TRBJ1-5; TRBD1 aligns across 11 bases. Germline assignment: CDR1 SGHDT and CDR2 YYEEEE. J was trimmed by 6 bases and V by 4 bases; bases with no gene match: 6. The CDR3 loop spans 15 amino acids. Here the CDR3 DNA reads TGTGCCAGCAGCACTGGACAGGGGGCAGGTCAGCCCCAGCATTTT. Its translation: CASSTGQGAGQPQHF.

This clone has a single count. The V call is TRBV4-2, the J call TRBJ1-5; TRBD1 agrees at 7 bases. Germline CDR1 is LGHNA and CDR2 is YNFKEQ. Germline trimming cut 4 bases from V and 5 bases from J; bases unmatched to any gene: 8. This CDR3 contains 15 residues. This CDR3 is CASSLDRVLHQPQHF. CDR3 nucleotides: TGTGCCAGCAGCCTTGACAGGGTTCTCCATCAGCCCCAGCATTTT.

The genes are TRBV6-5 and TRBJ2-7; TRBD2 aligns across 8 bases. There are 16 residues in the CDR3. Germline loops: CDR1 MNHEY, CDR2 SVGAGI. V shed 2 bases and J 0 bases; nucleotides not matched to a gene: 6. CDR3 region: CASSYGASGSSYEQYF. CDR3 coding DNA: TGTGCCAGCAGTTACGGTGCTAGCGGGTCCTCCTACGAGCAGTACTTC.

The rearrangement links TRBV18 to TRBJ2-3; 8 bases match TRBD2. The germline CDR1 and CDR2 sequences are KGHSH and LQKENI. The CDR3 runs to 14 residues. V shed 7 bases and J 3 bases; nucleotides not matched to a gene: 6. The DNA for the CDR3 is TGTGCCAGCTTGGGACTAGGCGGGACAGATACGCAGTATTTT. It codes for CASLGLGGTDTQYF.

V and J are TRBV7-3 and TRBJ2-1; 8 bases are shared with TRBD2. Germline V lookup: CDR1 SGHTA, CDR2 FQGTGA. V dropped 5 bases and J dropped 7; count of bases not matched to a gene: 4. CDR3 length: 13 amino acids. The CDR3 region has the DNA TGTGCCAGCAGCGTAGCGGGAAGTAATGAGCAGTTCTTC. Translating gives CASSVAGSNEQFF. The full variable domain, rest sourced from reference TRBV7-3 and TRBJ2-1, is GAGVSQTPSNKVTEKGKYVELRCDPISGHTALYWYRQSLGQGPEFLIYFQGTGAADDSGLPNDRFFAVRPEGSVSTLKIQRTERGDSAVYLCASSVAGSNEQFFGPGTRLTVL.

The count of this clone is one. The chain links TRBV7-2 to TRBJ1-2, with a tentative D call TRBD1 (6 bases). Germline V gene sequence: CDR1 SGHTA, CDR2 FQGNSA. V was clipped by 5 bases and J by 2 bases, with 15 bases between them. The CDR3 has 15 residues. CDR3 bases: TGTGCCAGCAGCAGCCACAGGGTAACCAACTATGGCTACACCTTC. It translates to CASSSHRVTNYGYTF.

This chain joins TRBV6-4 and TRBJ1-1, with 7 nucleotides matching TRBD1. Germline V gene sequence: CDR1 MRHNA, CDR2 SNTAGT. The CDR3 has 14 amino acids. Trimming cost V 7 bases and J 3 bases; bases outside gene matches: 8. CDR3 in amino acids: CASKRQGEYTEAFF. In DNA form, the CDR3 reads TGTGCCAGCAAGAGACAGGGAGAGTACACTGAAGCTTTCTTT.

The V call is TRBV5-1, the J call TRBJ1-1; 7 bases match TRBD1. Trimming removed 0 bases from V and 4 bases from J; junction bases left unmatched: 6. Germline V gives CDR1 SGHRS, CDR2 YFSETQ. CDR3 length: 15 residues. In DNA form, the CDR3 reads TGCGCCAGCAGCTTGGGAGGGACAGAGGTCACTGAAGCTTTCTTT. Its protein is CASSLGGTEVTEAFF.

The chain carries TRBV2 and TRBJ1-2, with a possible D match to TRBD1 (6 bases). This CDR3 is built from 14 residues. Germline V gene sequence: CDR1 SNHLY, CDR2 FYNNEI. The V end was cut by 3 bases, the J end by 4 bases, with 12 bases between. The CDR3 nucleotides are TGTGCCAGCAGTGACCGACAGGTCCCCTATGGCTACACCTTC. Amino acid sequence: CASSDRQVPYGYTF.

The chain joins TRBV14 to TRBJ2-7; 8 positions agree with TRBD2. After removal of 3 bases from V and 5 bases from J, the junction contained 12 bases not matched to a gene. CDR1 and CDR2 (germline): SGHDN, FVKESK. The CDR3 length is 16 residues. This CDR3 reads CASSHRTSRRPDEQYF. The CDR3 coding sequence is TGTGCCAGCAGCCATCGGACTAGCCGACGTCCCGACGAGCAGTACTTC.

Points on this clone: The CDR3 does not close with the conserved phenylalanine or tryptophan, likely indicating a read error. The chain combines TRBV6-1 with TRBJ1-5, with no clear D. The CDR3 totals 14 residues. V lost 3 bases and J 7 bases, leaving 13 bases between the germline ends. CDR1 is MNHNS, CDR2 SASEGT, per germline. CDR3 residues: CASSDIRNRQPQHV. In nucleotides, the CDR3 is TGTGCCAGCAGTGATATCCGTAACAGACAGCCCCAGCATGTT.

The rearrangement uses TRBV15 and TRBJ1-5; possibly TRBD1 for D (5 bases). CDR1 is LNHNV, CDR2 YYDKDF, per germline (reference sequence). CDR3 size: 13 residues. The V gene lost 6 bases and the J gene lost 0 bases, with 6 bases spanning the gap. The CDR3 region is CATRTDSNQPQHF. The CDR3 bases are TGTGCCACCAGGACAGATAGCAATCAGCCCCAGCATTTT.

Details on this clone: Other DNA sequences in the sample encode the same CDR3. V is TRBV29-1 and J is TRBJ2-5; TRBD1 is a possible D gene (5 bases). The V gene lost 6 bases and the J gene lost 5 bases, with 13 bases spanning the gap. The CDR3 is 12 residues long. Germline V CDR1 and CDR2: SQVTM, ANQGSEA. The DNA of the CDR3 is TGCAGCGTCCGGCAGGGTCGGGAGACCCAGTACTTC. Protein sequence: CSVRQGRETQYF.

The chain has TRBV2 and TRBJ2-7, with D possibly TRBD2 on 5 matching bases. This CDR3 spans 14 amino acids. The V end lost 5 bases, the J end lost 3 bases, and 14 bases lay between the germline ends. Germline lookup yields CDR1 SNHLY and CDR2 FYNNEI. CDR3 protein: CASSPSRRDYEQYF. DNA of the CDR3: TGTGCCAGCAGTCCAAGCAGACGGGACTACGAGCAGTACTTC.

The chain combines TRBV5-1 with TRBJ1-1, with D possibly matching TRBD1 (5 bases). The germline V and J ends were trimmed by 2 bases and 1 base, with 9 bases remaining between them. The length of the CDR3 is 14 residues. Looked up from germline, CDR1 is SGHRS and CDR2 is YFSETQ. CDR3 nucleotides: TGCGCCAGCAGCTTCCTAGGACAGAACACTGAAGCTTTCTTT. This gives the protein CASSFLGQNTEAFF.